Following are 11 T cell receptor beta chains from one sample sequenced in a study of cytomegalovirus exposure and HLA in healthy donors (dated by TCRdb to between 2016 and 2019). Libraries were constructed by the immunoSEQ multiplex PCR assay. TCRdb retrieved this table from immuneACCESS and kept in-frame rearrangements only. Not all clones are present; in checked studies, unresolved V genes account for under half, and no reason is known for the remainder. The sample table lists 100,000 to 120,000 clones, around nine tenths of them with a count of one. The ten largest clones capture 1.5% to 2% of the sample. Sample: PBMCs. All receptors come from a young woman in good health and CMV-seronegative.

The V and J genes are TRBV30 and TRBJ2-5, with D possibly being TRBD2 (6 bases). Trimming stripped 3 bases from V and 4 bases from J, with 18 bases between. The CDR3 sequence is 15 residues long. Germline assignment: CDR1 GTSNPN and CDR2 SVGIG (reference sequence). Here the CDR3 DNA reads TGTGCCTGGAGGAAAGCGGGCCGGCTCCGAGAGACCCAGTACTTC. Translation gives CAWRKAGRLRETQYF.

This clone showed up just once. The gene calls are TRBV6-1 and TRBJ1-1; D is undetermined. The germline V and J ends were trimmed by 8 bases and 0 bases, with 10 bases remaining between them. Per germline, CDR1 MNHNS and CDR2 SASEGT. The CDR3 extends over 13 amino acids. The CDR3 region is CASQELMNTEAFF. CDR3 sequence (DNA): TGTGCCAGCCAAGAGCTCATGAACACTGAAGCTTTCTTT.

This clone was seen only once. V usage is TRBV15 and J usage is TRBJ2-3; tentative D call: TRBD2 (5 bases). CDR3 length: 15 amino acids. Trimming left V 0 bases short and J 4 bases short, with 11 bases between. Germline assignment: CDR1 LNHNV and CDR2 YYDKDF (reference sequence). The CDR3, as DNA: TGTGCCACCAGCAGAGATGCCCTAGCCCCAGATACGCAGTATTTT. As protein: CATSRDALAPDTQYF.

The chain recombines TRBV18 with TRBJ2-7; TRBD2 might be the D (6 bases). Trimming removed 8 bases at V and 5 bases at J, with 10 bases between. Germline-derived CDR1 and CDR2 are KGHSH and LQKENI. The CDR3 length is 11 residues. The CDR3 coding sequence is TGTGCCAGCGGTGGCGGGGACGAGCAGTACTTC. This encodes CASGGGDEQYF.

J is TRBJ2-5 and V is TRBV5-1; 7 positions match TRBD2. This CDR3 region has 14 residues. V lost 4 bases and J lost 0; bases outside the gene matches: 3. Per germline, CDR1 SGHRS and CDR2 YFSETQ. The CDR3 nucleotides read TGCGCCAGCAGCCCCGGGACTAACCAAGAGACCCAGTACTTC. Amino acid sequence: CASSPGTNQETQYF.

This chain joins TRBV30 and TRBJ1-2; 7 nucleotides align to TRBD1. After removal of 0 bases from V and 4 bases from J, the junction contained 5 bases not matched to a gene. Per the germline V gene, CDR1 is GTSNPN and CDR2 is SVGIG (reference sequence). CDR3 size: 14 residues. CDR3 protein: CAWSVQGGGYGYTF. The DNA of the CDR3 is TGTGCCTGGAGTGTACAAGGGGGCGGCTATGGCTACACCTTC.

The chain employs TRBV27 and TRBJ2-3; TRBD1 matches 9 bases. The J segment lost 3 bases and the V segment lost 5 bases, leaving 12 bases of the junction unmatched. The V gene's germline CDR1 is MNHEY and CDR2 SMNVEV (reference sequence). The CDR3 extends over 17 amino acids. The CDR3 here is CASSPQPRQGGTDTQYF. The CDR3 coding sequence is TGTGCCAGCAGTCCCCAACCCAGACAGGGGGGGACAGATACGCAGTATTTT.

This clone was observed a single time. The CDR3 region has the DNA TGCGCCAGCAGCTTGGTCCCTCTAGGAGATACGCAGTATTTT. Translation gives CASSLVPLGDTQYF. This chain joins TRBV5-1 and TRBJ2-3; D gene uncertain. CDR3 length: 14 residues. CDR1 SGHRS and CDR2 YFSETQ come from the germline V gene. Trimming took 0 bases from V and 5 from J, leaving 10 bases between them.

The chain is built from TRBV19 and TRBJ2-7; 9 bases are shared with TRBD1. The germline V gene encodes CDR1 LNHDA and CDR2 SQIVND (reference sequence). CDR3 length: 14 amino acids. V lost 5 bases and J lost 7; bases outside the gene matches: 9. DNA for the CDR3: TGTGCCAGTAGTCTACAGGGGGCTTCGGGTGAGCAGTACTTC. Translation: CASSLQGASGEQYF. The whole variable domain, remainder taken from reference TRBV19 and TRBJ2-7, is DGGITQSPKYLFRKEGQNVTLSCEQNLNHDAMYWYRQDPGQGLRLIYYSQIVNDFQKGDIAEGYSVSREKKESFPLTVTSAQKNPTAFYLCASSLQGASGEQYFGPGTRLTVT.

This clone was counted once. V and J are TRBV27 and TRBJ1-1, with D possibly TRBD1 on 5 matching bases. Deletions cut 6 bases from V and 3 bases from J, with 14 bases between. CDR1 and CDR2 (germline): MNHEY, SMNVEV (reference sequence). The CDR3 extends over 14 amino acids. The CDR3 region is CASSQRGVDTEAFF. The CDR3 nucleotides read TGTGCCAGCAGCCAACGGGGGGTGGACACTGAAGCTTTCTTT.

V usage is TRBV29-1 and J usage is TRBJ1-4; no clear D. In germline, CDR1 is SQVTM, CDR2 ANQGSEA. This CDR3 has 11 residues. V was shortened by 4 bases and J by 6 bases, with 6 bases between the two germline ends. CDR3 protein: CSVGEDEKLFF. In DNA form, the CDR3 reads TGCAGCGTTGGTGAGGATGAAAAACTGTTTTTT.